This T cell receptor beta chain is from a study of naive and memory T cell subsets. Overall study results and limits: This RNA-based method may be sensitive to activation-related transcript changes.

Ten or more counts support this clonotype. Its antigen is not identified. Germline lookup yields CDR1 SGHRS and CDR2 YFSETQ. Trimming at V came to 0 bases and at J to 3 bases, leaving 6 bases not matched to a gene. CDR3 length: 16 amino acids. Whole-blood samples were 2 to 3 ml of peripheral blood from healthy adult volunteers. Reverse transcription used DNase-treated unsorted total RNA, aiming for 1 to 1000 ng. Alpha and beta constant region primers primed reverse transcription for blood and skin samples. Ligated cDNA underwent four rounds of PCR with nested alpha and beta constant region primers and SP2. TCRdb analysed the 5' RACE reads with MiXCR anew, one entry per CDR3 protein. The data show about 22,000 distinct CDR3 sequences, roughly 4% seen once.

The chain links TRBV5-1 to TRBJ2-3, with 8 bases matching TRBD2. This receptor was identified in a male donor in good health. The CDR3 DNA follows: TGCGCCAGCAGCTTGGAGCGGGGGTTAAGGACAGATACGCAGTATTTT. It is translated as CASSLERGLRTDTQYF.